The 28 T cell receptor beta chains reported below all come from one sample, sequenced in a study of blood T cell repertoires in COVID-19. Only in-frame clones appear in the TCRdb table, and some are missing; sequencing was by immunoSEQ multiplex PCR. The repertoire has 300,000 to 400,000 clones, over 70% of them found once; the top ten carry around 6%. Material: peripheral blood. Receptors were obtained from a woman aged 45-59 years with COVID-19, enrolled during active disease.

V gene TRBV6-5 combines with J gene TRBJ1-5; possibly TRBD1 for D (6 bases). Germline V gene sequence: CDR1 MNHEY, CDR2 SVGAGI. V dropped 5 bases and J dropped 6 bases, with 14 bases sitting between them. The CDR3 totals 14 residues. Written as DNA, the CDR3 is TGTGCCAGCAGTAGGGACACCTGGGGTCAGCCCCAGCATTTT. Translation: CASSRDTWGQPQHF.

The chain is built from TRBV10-3 and TRBJ2-1; 10 bases fit TRBD2. Looked up from germline, CDR1 is ENHRY and CDR2 is SYGVKD. J was trimmed by 7 bases and V by 0 bases; bases with no gene match: 6. CDR3 size: 16 residues. CDR3 DNA sequence: TGTGCCATCAGTGAGTCGTCTAGCGGGAGATGGAATGAGCAGTTCTTC. It translates to CAISESSSGRWNEQFF.

The chain links TRBV19 to TRBJ2-3, with 8 bases aligning to TRBD2. Germline loops: CDR1 LNHDA, CDR2 SQIVND (reference sequence). V lost 4 bases, J lost 4 bases, and 4 bases stayed unmatched. This CDR3 comprises 14 residues. The CDR3 DNA sequence: TGTGCCAGTAGTACAGGGACTAGGGCAGATACGCAGTATTTT. It is translated as CASSTGTRADTQYF.

This chain joins TRBV5-1 and TRBJ2-5; maybe TRBD2 (6 bases). Looked up from germline, CDR1 is SGHRS and CDR2 is YFSETQ. CDR3 size: 14 residues. The V and J ends lost 2 bases and 5 bases respectively, with 13 bases between them. CDR3 sequence (DNA): TGCGCCAGCAGCTTCGGGACTTCTACGGAGACCCAGTACTTC. Translation gives CASSFGTSTETQYF.

The V call is TRBV5-6, the J call TRBJ2-5; tentatively, D is TRBD1 (5 bases). Trimming removed 0 bases from V and 5 bases from J, with 8 bases in between. Germline lookup yields CDR1 SGHDT and CDR2 YYEEEE. CDR3 length: 13 amino acids. Here the CDR3 reads CASSLGGRETQYF. The CDR3 DNA is TGTGCCAGCAGCTTGGGGGGCCGGGAGACCCAGTACTTC.

V is TRBV4-2 and J is TRBJ1-5, with 8 bases lining up with TRBD1. This CDR3 is built from 15 residues. Germline V gives CDR1 LGHNA, CDR2 YNFKEQ. V lost 3 bases, J lost 9 bases, and 10 bases stayed unmatched. CDR3 amino acids: CASSQEDREGMPQHF. DNA for the CDR3: TGTGCCAGCAGCCAGGAGGACAGGGAAGGTATGCCCCAGCATTTT.

The chain links TRBV19 to TRBJ2-3, with D maybe TRBD1 (6 bases). The germline V and J ends were trimmed by 10 bases and 0 bases, with 20 bases remaining between them. Germline V lookup: CDR1 LNHDA, CDR2 SQIVND (reference sequence). CDR3 length equals 16 residues. The CDR3: CATRPSWTVSTDTQYF. The CDR3 DNA follows: TGTGCCACCAGACCCTCCTGGACAGTGAGCACAGATACGCAGTATTTT.

CDR3 nucleotides: TGTGCCTGGAGCCCGGGACTAGTAGACGTAGCCAAAAACATTCAGTACTTC. It translates to CAWSPGLVDVAKNIQYF. This sequence joins TRBV30 and TRBJ2-4; 8 bases align to TRBD2. The V gene end was trimmed by 3 bases and the J gene end by 0 bases; junction bases not matched to a gene: 10. The CDR3 loop spans 17 amino acids. Per the germline V gene, CDR1 is GTSNPN and CDR2 is SVGIG (reference sequence).

The chain uses TRBV5-4 and TRBJ2-1, with D perhaps TRBD2 (5 bases). The germline CDR1 and CDR2 sequences are SGHNT and YYREEE (reference sequence). This CDR3 contains 12 residues. V was pared by 3 bases and J by 8 bases, with 9 bases between. CDR3 in amino acids: CASSWEWDEQFF. CDR3 coding DNA: TGTGCCAGCAGCTGGGAGTGGGATGAGCAGTTCTTC.

The gene calls are TRBV18 and TRBJ2-1, with 11 nucleotides matching TRBD2. In germline, CDR1 is KGHSH, CDR2 LQKENI. V dropped 0 bases and J dropped 4; count of bases not matched to a gene: 5. This CDR3 comprises 17 residues. The CDR3 is CASSPPETSGTYNEQFF. CDR3 in DNA: TGTGCCAGCTCACCACCGGAGACTAGCGGGACGTACAATGAGCAGTTCTTC.

This rearrangement joins TRBV5-5 to TRBJ1-5, with a tentative D call TRBD1 (5 bases). The V end lost 4 bases, the J end lost 5 bases, and 10 bases lay between the germline ends. Germline V CDR1 and CDR2: SGHKS, YYEKEE (reference sequence). This CDR3 is built from 13 residues. CDR3 nucleotides: TGTGCCAGCAGCCCGGGGGTGCATCAGCCCCAGCATTTT. Residues: CASSPGVHQPQHF.

The CDR3 sequence: CATGVGQQAEKLFF. The CDR3 bases are TGTGCCACCGGGGTGGGACAACAAGCTGAAAAACTGTTTTTT. This sequence joins TRBV5-4 and TRBJ1-4; tentative D call: TRBD1 (6 bases). Germline loops: CDR1 SGHNT, CDR2 YYREEE (reference sequence). With 9 bases removed from V and 7 bases from J, the gap between germline ends came to 19 bases. CDR3 length: 14 amino acids.

The chain employs TRBV10-3 and TRBJ2-3; D is unclear. The germline V gene encodes CDR1 ENHRY and CDR2 SYGVKD. V shed 7 bases and J shed 0 bases, with 8 bases lying between them. This CDR3 region has 13 residues. CDR3: CAIMRESTDTQYF. Written as DNA, the CDR3 is TGTGCCATCATGCGAGAAAGCACAGATACGCAGTATTTT.

The CDR3 sequence: CAWSQNTQYF. In DNA form, the CDR3 reads TGTGCCTGGTCCCAGAATACGCAGTATTTT. This rearrangement joins TRBV30 to TRBJ2-3; D is undetermined. Trimming took off 5 bases at V and 7 bases at J, with 7 bases between the two ends. The length of the CDR3 is 10 residues. Germline lookup yields CDR1 GTSNPN and CDR2 SVGIG (reference sequence).

V and J are TRBV29-1 and TRBJ1-2; TRBD1 is a possible D gene (5 bases). Germline CDR1 is SQVTM and CDR2 is ANQGSEA. The length of the CDR3 is 13 residues. Trimming took 5 bases from V and 0 from J, leaving 10 bases between them. Written as DNA, the CDR3 is TGCAGCGTTCCAGGGTCCCCTAACTATGGCTACACCTTC. Amino acids: CSVPGSPNYGYTF.

This chain joins TRBV10-3 and TRBJ2-2, with 10 bases lining up with TRBD2. CDR1 and CDR2 (germline): ENHRY, SYGVKD. The J segment lost 4 bases and the V segment lost 7 bases, leaving 6 bases of the junction unmatched. The CDR3 contains 15 residues. The CDR3 nucleotides read TGTGCCATCAAAGATGGGACTAGCGCCACCGGGGAGCTGTTTTTT. Its translation: CAIKDGTSATGELFF.

V and J are TRBV6-5 and TRBJ1-1; D is possibly TRBD1 (5 bases). Trimming removed 8 bases at V and 2 bases at J, with 12 bases between. The CDR3 is 13 residues long. Germline values: CDR1 MNHEY, CDR2 SVGAGI. The CDR3: CASGRGINTEAFF. CDR3 nucleotides: TGTGCCAGCGGGCGGGGGATAAACACTGAAGCTTTCTTT.

A single count supports this clone. The rearrangement joins TRBV28 to TRBJ2-7, with 10 bases aligning to TRBD1. The V gene end was trimmed by 5 bases and the J gene end by 4 bases; junction bases not matched to a gene: 8. The CDR3 sequence is 15 residues long. Germline V CDR1 and CDR2: MDHEN, SYDVKM. The CDR3 nucleotides are TGTGCCAGCAGTCGAACCGGGACAGGGGCATACGAGCAGTACTTC. Protein sequence: CASSRTGTGAYEQYF.

J is TRBJ2-3 and V is TRBV27, with 8 bases that match TRBD2. Looked up from germline, CDR1 is MNHEY and CDR2 is SMNVEV (reference sequence). Losses at the gene ends were 6 bases for V and 0 bases for J; bases not matched to a gene: 8. CDR3 length equals 16 residues. The DNA for the CDR3 is TGTGCCAGCAGCCCATCACCTAGCGGGAGCACAGATACGCAGTATTTT. Its protein is CASSPSPSGSTDTQYF.

This chain links TRBV2 with TRBJ1-1, with D tentatively TRBD1 (6 bases). Germline CDR1 SNHLY, CDR2 FYNNEI. The CDR3 sequence is 14 residues long. V was clipped by 6 bases and J by 0 bases, with 11 bases between them. CDR3: CASSPRGMNTEAFF. As DNA, the CDR3 is TGTGCCAGCAGCCCCAGGGGCATGAACACTGAAGCTTTCTTT.

The chain combines TRBV6-5 with TRBJ1-1; 7 bases agree with TRBD1. The CDR3 has 14 residues. With 0 bases clipped from V and 10 bases from J, the junction kept 8 bases outside the gene matches. The germline V gene has CDR1 MNHEY and CDR2 SVGAGI. In nucleotides, the CDR3 is TGTGCCAGCAGTTACTCGATGCAGCAGGGGGTAGCTTTCTTT. Its protein is CASSYSMQQGVAFF.

The rearrangement uses TRBV7-3 and TRBJ1-2; unclear D gene. Germline V gives CDR1 SGHTA, CDR2 FQGTGA. V shed 5 bases and J shed 2 bases, with 9 bases lying between them. This CDR3 has 13 residues. CDR3 DNA sequence: TGTGCCAGCAGCCCATCAACAAACTATGGCTACACCTTC. Its translation is CASSPSTNYGYTF.

The CDR3 bases are TGTGCCTCCCGACAGGGTCTAAGGTACCAAGAGACCCAGTACTTC. Translating gives CASRQGLRYQETQYF. The rearrangement joins TRBV7-9 to TRBJ2-5, with 7 bases aligning to TRBD1. Looked up from germline, CDR1 is SEHNR and CDR2 is FQNEAQ (reference sequence). The CDR3 covers 15 residues. The V and J ends lost 11 bases and 0 bases, in that order; junction bases with no gene match: 12.

The rearrangement uses TRBV6-5 and TRBJ2-4; D is perhaps TRBD2 (6 bases). Looked up from germline, CDR1 is MNHEY and CDR2 is SVGAGI. The CDR3 is 13 residues long. V lost 6 bases and J 15 bases, leaving 21 bases between the germline ends. This CDR3 reads CASRAHFRDFGYF. The CDR3 region has the DNA TGTGCCAGCAGAGCACATTTCCGGGACTTCGGGTACTTC.

The chain employs TRBV18 and TRBJ1-1; tentative D call: TRBD1 (5 bases). The CDR3 has 14 residues. Between the trimmed V and J ends, which lost 4 bases and 3 bases, there was a span of 12 bases. In germline, CDR1 is KGHSH, CDR2 LQKENI. CDR3 nucleotides: TGTGCCAGCTCACTCTTGGGGGGGGACACTGAAGCTTTCTTT. As protein: CASSLLGGDTEAFF.

This clone was picked up one time. This sequence joins TRBV7-7 and TRBJ2-5, with 8 bases fitting TRBD2. The CDR3 sequence is 15 residues long. The V gene's germline CDR1 is SSHAT and CDR2 FNYEAQ (reference sequence). With 2 bases clipped from V and 5 bases from J, the junction kept 7 bases outside the gene matches. The CDR3 nucleotides are TGTGCCAGCAGCTTAACTAGCGGCTACACGGAGACCCAGTACTTC. Its translation is CASSLTSGYTETQYF. The variable domain in full, completed from reference TRBV7-7 and TRBJ2-5, reads GAGVSQSPRYKVTKRGQDVTLRCDPISSHATLYWYQQALGQGPEFLTYFNYEAQPDKSGLPSDRFSAERPEGSISTLTIQRTEQRDSAMYRCASSLTSGYTETQYFGPGTRLLVL.

This sequence joins TRBV14 and TRBJ1-1, with D tentatively TRBD1 (5 bases). CDR3 size: 18 residues. Per the germline V gene, CDR1 is SGHDN and CDR2 is FVKESK. The germline V and J ends were trimmed by 2 bases and 1 base, with 20 bases remaining between them. The CDR3 DNA reads TGTGCCAGCAGCCAAAACCCGTTTTTGGGGCAATCGAACACTGAAGCTTTCTTT. Protein sequence: CASSQNPFLGQSNTEAFF.

This clone was observed once. The rearrangement links TRBV9 to TRBJ2-1, with TRBD2 identical over 8 bases. The junction had 3 bases not matched to a gene; V was cut back by 3 bases and J by 7 bases. Germline V lookup: CDR1 SGDLS, CDR2 YYNGEE. The CDR3 is 13 amino acids. The DNA of the CDR3 is TGTGCCAGCAGCGAAGGGACTAGAAATGAGCAGTTCTTC. Its translation: CASSEGTRNEQFF.